This T cell receptor (beta chain) is drawn from a study of Graves' ophthalmopathy and Graves' hyperthyroidism. At the level of the study: There was a collection of peripheral blood at initial diagnosis, before any treatment. Study-level points and caveats: The blood repertoire also included most expanded thyroid clonotypes above 0.001 frequency. A 13-signature model separated ophthalmopathy from stable hyperthyroidism, about 90% sensitivity, just over 80% specificity.

This CDR3 contains 13 residues. Germline V lookup: CDR1 SEHNR, CDR2 FQNEAQ (reference sequence). Germline trimming cut 5 bases from V and 2 bases from J; bases unmatched to any gene: 2. Patients were excluded if they had other autoimmune diseases or uncontrolled infections, and likewise if pregnancy or lactation applied. The table lists this clonotype with many counts. Antigen unknown. The sequenced template was RNA, covering the TCR beta CDR3 region. A first-round RT-PCR used HTBI primers, followed by a second-round multiplex PCR. TCRdb reprocessed the multiplex PCR reads with MiXCR, giving one entry per CDR3 protein. This table holds around 400,000 distinct CDR3 sequences, about 21% found once.

This sequence joins TRBV7-9 and TRBJ1-2, with 7 nucleotides matching TRBD1. The TCR was taken from a woman in her late teens or twenties with stable Graves' hyperthyroidism. Sequenced: peripheral blood. In DNA, the CDR3 is TGTGCCAGCAGCAAACAGGGGAACTATGGCTACACCTTC. It translates to CASSKQGNYGYTF.